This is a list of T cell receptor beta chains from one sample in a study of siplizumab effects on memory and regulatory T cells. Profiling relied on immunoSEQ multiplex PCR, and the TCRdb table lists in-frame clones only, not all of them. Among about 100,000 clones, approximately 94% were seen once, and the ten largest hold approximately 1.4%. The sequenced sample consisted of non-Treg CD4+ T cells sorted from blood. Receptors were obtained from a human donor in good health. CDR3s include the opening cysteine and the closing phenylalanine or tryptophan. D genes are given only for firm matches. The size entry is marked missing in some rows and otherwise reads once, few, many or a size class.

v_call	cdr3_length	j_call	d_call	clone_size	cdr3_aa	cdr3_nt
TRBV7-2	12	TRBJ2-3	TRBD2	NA	CASSLRTSGSSF	TGTGCCAGCAGCTTACGGACTAGCGGGAGTTCATTT
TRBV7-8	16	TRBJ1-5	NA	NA	CASSLVSSGGNQPQHF	TGTGCCAGCAGCTTAGTAAGCAGTGGAGGCAATCAGCCCCAGCATTTT
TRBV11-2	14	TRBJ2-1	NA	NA	CASSLSVRMNEQFF	TGTGCCAGCAGCTTATCGGTAAGGATGAATGAGCAGTTCTTC
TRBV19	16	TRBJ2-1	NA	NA	CASSIRPGSSYNEQFF	TGTGCCAGTAGTATCCGACCGGGAAGCTCCTACAATGAGCAGTTCTTC
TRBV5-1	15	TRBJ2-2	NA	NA	CASSVDRQVTGELFF	TGCGCCAGCAGCGTAGACCGACAGGTTACCGGGGAGCTGTTTTTT
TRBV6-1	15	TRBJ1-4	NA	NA	CASSDSRFGNEKLFF	TGTGCCAGCAGTGATTCGCGATTTGGCAATGAAAAACTGTTTTTT
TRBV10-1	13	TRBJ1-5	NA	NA	CASSESTGQPQHF	TGCGCCAGCAGTGAGTCGACGGGTCAGCCCCAGCATTTT
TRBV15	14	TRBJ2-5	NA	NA	CATSREASQETQYF	TGTGCCACCAGCAGAGAAGCCTCCCAAGAGACCCAGTACTTC
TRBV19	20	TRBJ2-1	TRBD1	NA	CASSIVVRGRWESAYNEQFF	TGTGCCAGTAGTATAGTAGTAAGGGGGCGATGGGAGTCCGCCTACAATGAGCAGTTCTTC
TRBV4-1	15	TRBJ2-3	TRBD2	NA	CASSQESLAGDTQYF	TGCGCCAGCAGCCAAGAAAGTCTAGCGGGAGATACGCAGTATTTT
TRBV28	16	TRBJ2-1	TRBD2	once	CASSDSSGRYYNEQFF	TGTGCCAGCAGTGACTCTAGCGGGAGGTACTACAATGAGCAGTTCTTC
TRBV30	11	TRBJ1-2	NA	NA	CAWSPGVGYTF	TGTGCCTGGAGCCCGGGGGTTGGCTACACCTTC
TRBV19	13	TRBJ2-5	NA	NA	CASSIDPLGTQYF	TGTGCCAGTAGTATAGACCCCCTAGGGACCCAGTACTTC
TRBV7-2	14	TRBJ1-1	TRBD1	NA	CASSFYGQDTEAFF	TGTGCCAGCAGCTTCTACGGACAGGACACTGAAGCTTTCTTT
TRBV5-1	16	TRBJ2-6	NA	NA	CASTYTLGSGANVLTF	TGCGCCAGCACCTATACCCTTGGCTCTGGGGCCAACGTCCTGACTTTC
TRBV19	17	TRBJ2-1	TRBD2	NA	CASSRTTSGRRVNEQFF	TGTGCCAGTAGTAGAACCACTAGCGGGAGGAGAGTCAATGAGCAGTTCTTC
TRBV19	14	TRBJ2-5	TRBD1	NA	CASSKRQGRETQYF	TGTGCCAGTAGTAAGCGACAGGGGAGAGAGACCCAGTACTTC
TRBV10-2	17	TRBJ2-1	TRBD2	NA	CASSEPSGSFGGNEQFF	TGCGCCAGCAGTGAGCCTAGCGGGAGCTTCGGTGGGAATGAGCAGTTCTTC
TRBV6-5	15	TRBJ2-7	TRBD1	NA	CASSITGVLSYEQYF	TGTGCCAGCAGCATAACAGGGGTCCTTTCCTACGAGCAGTACTTC
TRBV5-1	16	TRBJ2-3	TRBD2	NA	CASSSKAGVSADTQYF	TGCGCCAGCAGCTCCAAAGCGGGAGTATCCGCAGATACGCAGTATTTT
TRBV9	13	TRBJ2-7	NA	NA	CASSVEGEHEQYF	TGTGCCAGCAGCGTAGAAGGGGAACACGAGCAGTACTTC
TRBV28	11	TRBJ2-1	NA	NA	CASSPGYEQFF	TGTGCCAGCAGCCCGGGTTATGAGCAGTTCTTC
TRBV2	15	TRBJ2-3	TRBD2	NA	CASRRTSGKGDTQYF	TGTGCCAGCAGACGGACTAGCGGGAAGGGGGATACGCAGTATTTT
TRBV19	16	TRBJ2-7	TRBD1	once	CASSRPPGQGKDEQYF	TGTGCCAGTAGCCGACCCCCGGGACAGGGTAAGGACGAGCAGTACTTC
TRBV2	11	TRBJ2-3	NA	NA	CASSDIDTQYF	TGTGCCAGCAGTGACATAGATACGCAGTATTTT
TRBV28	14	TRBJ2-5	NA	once	CASSTEQGKETQYF	TGTGCCAGCAGTACCGAACAGGGTAAAGAGACCCAGTACTTC
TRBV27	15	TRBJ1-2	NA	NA	CASRGLASTNYGYTF	TGTGCCAGCAGAGGTTTGGCTTCCACTAACTATGGCTACACCTTC
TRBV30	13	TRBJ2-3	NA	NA	CAWKRGSTDTQYF	TGTGCCTGGAAGAGGGGTAGCACAGATACGCAGTATTTT
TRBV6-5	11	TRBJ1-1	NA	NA	CASSGGTEAFF	TGTGCCAGCAGTGGAGGGACTGAAGCTTTCTTT
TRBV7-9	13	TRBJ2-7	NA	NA	CASTDDTVSEQYF	TGTGCCAGCACCGACGACACCGTTAGCGAGCAGTACTTC
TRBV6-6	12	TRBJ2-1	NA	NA	CASTLYGEEQFF	TGTGCCAGCACCCTTTATGGGGAAGAGCAGTTCTTC
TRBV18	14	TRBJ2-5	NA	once	CASSPITPRETQYF	TGTGCCAGCTCACCCATTACCCCGAGGGAGACCCAGTACTTC
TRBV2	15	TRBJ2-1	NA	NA	CASSERTAAYNEQFF	TGTGCCAGCAGTGAACGAACGGCCGCCTACAATGAGCAGTTCTTC
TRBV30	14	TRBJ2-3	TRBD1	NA	CAWSVDRGPDTQYF	TGTGCCTGGAGTGTGGACAGGGGGCCAGATACGCAGTATTTT